This is a list of T cell receptor beta chains from one sample in a study of radiation and T cells in renal cell carcinoma. This table comes from immunoSEQ multiplex PCR, and its TCRdb copy is limited to in-frame clones, with some not included. The sample records around 130,000 clones, approximately 75% being singletons. The sample consisted of blood, taken from a patient whose treatment included radiotherapy and nephrectomy. The receptors were gathered from a woman aged 55 to 70 with renal cell carcinoma. Both conserved end residues are part of each CDR3. Fields, in order: CDR3 length, V gene, CDR3 protein.

16 TRBV4-1 CASSHRGHLRLYGYTF
14 TRBV7-9 CASSSGQGYTEAFF
13 TRBV6-1 CASNQGVSYGYTF
10 TRBV28 CASSLNGYTF
13 TRBV30 CAWSPQGPETQYF
14 TRBV5-5 CASSFPQNNSPLHF
15 TRBV7-2 CASSSGAGEQYEQYF
12 TRBV2 CASSLNAGELFF
14 TRBV18 CASSPLPDSDGYTF
12 TRBV5-1 CASSSPFDELFF
15 TRBV5-1 CASRLTGVATGELFF
12 TRBV11-3 CASSLTGDEQYF
14 TRBV6-5 CASSPVGGAAEAFF
12 TRBV29-1 CSVEGTRETQYF
12 TRBV5-1 CASSLEAGELFF
14 TRBV6-4 CASSDRGGTGELFF
16 TRBV6-1 CASSEASDLSGNTIYF